A single T cell receptor beta chain is shown here with its context. The data stem from a study of T cells in Graves' hyperthyroidism and ophthalmopathy. From germline, CDR1 is MNHNS and CDR2 SASEGT. V trimming: 7 bases; J trimming: 5 bases; junction bases outside the gene matches: 8. This CDR3 region has 15 residues. TCR beta CDR3 region amplification was performed from RNA transcripts. HTBI primers were used for first-round RT-PCR of the TCR CDR3. One entry per CDR3 protein, called by TCRdb with MiXCR from the multiplex PCR reads. The sample has 620,000 or so distinct CDR3 sequences; roughly 14% are singletons.

The receptor's source is a woman aged 45-60 years with Graves' ophthalmopathy. The sample was blood. The chain couples TRBV6-1 to TRBJ2-5; 12 bases map to TRBD2. CDR3 residues: CASNQGLAGFETQYF. In DNA form, the CDR3 reads TGTGCCAGCAACCAAGGACTAGCGGGATTTGAGACCCAGTACTTC.